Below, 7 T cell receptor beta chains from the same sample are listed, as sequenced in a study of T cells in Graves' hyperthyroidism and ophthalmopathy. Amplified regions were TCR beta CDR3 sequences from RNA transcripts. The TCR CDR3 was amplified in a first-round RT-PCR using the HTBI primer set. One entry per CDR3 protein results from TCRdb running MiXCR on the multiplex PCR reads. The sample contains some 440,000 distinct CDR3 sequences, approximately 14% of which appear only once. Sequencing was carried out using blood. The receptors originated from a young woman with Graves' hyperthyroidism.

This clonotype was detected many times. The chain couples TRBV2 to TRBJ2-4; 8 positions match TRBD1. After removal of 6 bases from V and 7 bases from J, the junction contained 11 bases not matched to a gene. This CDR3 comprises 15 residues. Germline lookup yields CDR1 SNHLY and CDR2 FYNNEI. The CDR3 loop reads CASSPIPGQDNIQYF. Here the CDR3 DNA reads TGTGCCAGCAGCCCGATACCGGGACAGGACAACATTCAGTACTTC.

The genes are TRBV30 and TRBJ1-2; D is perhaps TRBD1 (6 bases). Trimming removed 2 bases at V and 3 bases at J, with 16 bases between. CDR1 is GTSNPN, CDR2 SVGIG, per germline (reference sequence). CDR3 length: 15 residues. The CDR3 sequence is CAWSPPQGNDYGYTF. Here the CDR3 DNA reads TGTGCCTGGAGTCCCCCCCAGGGGAACGACTATGGCTACACCTTC.

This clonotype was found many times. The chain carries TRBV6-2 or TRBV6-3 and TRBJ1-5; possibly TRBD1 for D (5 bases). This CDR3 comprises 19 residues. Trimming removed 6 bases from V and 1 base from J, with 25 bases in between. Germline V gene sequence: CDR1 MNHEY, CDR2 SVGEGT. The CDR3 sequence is CASSINRGTSGGSNQPQHF. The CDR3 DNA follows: TGTGCCAGCAGCATCAATCGGGGGACGTCGGGGGGAAGCAATCAGCCCCAGCATTTT.

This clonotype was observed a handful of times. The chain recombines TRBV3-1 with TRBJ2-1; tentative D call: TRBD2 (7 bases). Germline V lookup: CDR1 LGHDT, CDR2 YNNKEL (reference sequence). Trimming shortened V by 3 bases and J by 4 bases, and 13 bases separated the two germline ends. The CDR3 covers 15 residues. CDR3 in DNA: TGTGCCAGCAGCCATGGGAGGGGGGGATACAATGAGCAGTTCTTC. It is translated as CASSHGRGGYNEQFF.

The CDR3 sequence: CASRESGAPYNEQFF. For the CDR3, the DNA is TGTGCCAGCAGGGAGAGCGGGGCCCCCTACAATGAGCAGTTCTTC. The V call is TRBV27, the J call TRBJ2-1, with 7 bases matching TRBD2. Per germline, CDR1 MNHEY and CDR2 SMNVEV (reference sequence). V shed 6 bases and J 2 bases; nucleotides not matched to a gene: 7. CDR3 length: 15 residues.

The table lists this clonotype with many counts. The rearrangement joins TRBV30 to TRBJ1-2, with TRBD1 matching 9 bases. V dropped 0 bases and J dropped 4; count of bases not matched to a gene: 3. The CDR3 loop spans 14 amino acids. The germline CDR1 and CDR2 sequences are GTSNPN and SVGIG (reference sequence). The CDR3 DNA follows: TGTGCCTGGAGTGTCGGGACAGGGCTCTATGGCTACACCTTC. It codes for CAWSVGTGLYGYTF.

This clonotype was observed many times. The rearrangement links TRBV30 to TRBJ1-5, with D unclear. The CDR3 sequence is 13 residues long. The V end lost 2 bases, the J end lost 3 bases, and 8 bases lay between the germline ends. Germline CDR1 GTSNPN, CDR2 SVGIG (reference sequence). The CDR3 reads CAWSIADNQPQHF. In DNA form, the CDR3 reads TGTGCCTGGAGTATAGCAGACAATCAGCCCCAGCATTTT.